This T cell receptor (beta chain) was obtained from a study of PD-1 blockade in classical Hodgkin lymphoma. Trimming removed 7 bases at V and 5 bases at J, with 23 bases between. The CDR3 is 16 amino acids. Germline assignment: CDR1 SGHAT and CDR2 FQNNGV. This clone showed up just once. Its antigen is not known. Study-wide results and caveats: In CD4+ cells, TCR diversity went up significantly by C4D1, but in CD8+ cells it did not.

Brentuximab vedotin exposure varied, and every patient relapsed after autologous stem cell transplantation. Clones were read by immunoSEQ multiplex PCR, and TCRdb kept only the in-frame ones, dropping some. The data contain some 28,000 clones, over 80% of them singletons. This TCR derives from a human donor with classical Hodgkin lymphoma. This specimen was peripheral blood mononuclear cells (PBMCs), taken before the second cycle of nivolumab. V is TRBV11-2 and J is TRBJ1-1, with D possibly being TRBD1 (5 bases). CDR3 residues: CASTPWGWREWTEAFF. CDR3 DNA sequence: TGTGCCAGCACTCCCTGGGGGTGGCGGGAATGGACTGAAGCTTTCTTT. Filled out from reference TRBV11-2 and TRBJ1-1, the complete variable domain reads EAGVAQSPRYKIIEKRQSVAFWCNPISGHATLYWYQQILGQGPKLLIQFQNNGVVDDSQLPKDRFSAERLKGVDSTLKIQPAKLEDSAVYLCASTPWGWREWTEAFFGQGTRLTVV.